Shown below are 22 T cell receptor beta chains from a single sample sequenced in a study of blood T cell repertoires in COVID-19. TCRdb's copy holds only in-frame clones and misses some; the assay was immunoSEQ multiplex PCR. The table includes around 300,000 clones, roughly 89% detected once. The sequencing input was peripheral blood. The receptors were gathered from a man aged 45 to 65 with acute or convalescent COVID-19.

This chain connects TRBV7-9 to TRBJ1-5; D remains ambiguous. This CDR3 contains 13 residues. V gave up 5 bases and J gave up 4 bases, with 9 bases separating them. The germline gives CDR1 SEHNR, CDR2 FQNEAQ (reference sequence). CDR3 in amino acids: CASSQVGNQPQHF. DNA for the CDR3: TGTGCCAGCAGCCAAGTCGGGAATCAGCCCCAGCATTTT.

This sequence joins TRBV5-6 and TRBJ1-2, with D tentatively TRBD1 (5 bases). The CDR3 runs to 16 residues. V lost 1 base and J 1 base, leaving 14 bases between the germline ends. The germline V gene has CDR1 SGHDT and CDR2 YYEEEE. The DNA of the CDR3 is TGTGCCAGCAGCTTGAGGGGAATGCGTGGTAACTATGGCTACACCTTC. Protein: CASSLRGMRGNYGYTF. The full variable domain, rest sourced from reference TRBV5-6 and TRBJ1-2, is DAGVTQSPTHLIKTRGQQVTLRCSPKSGHDTVSWYQQALGQGPQFIFQYYEEEERQRGNFPDRFSGHQFPNYSSELNVNALLLGDSALYLCASSLRGMRGNYGYTFGSGTRLTVV.

This sequence joins TRBV12-3 or TRBV12-4 and TRBJ1-2; D might be TRBD1 (5 bases). The CDR3 covers 13 residues. The V end lost 10 bases, the J end lost 5 bases, and 17 bases lay between the germline ends. The CDR3 DNA reads as TGTGCCACCGGGGGGGGGACGAAGTATGGCTACACCTTC. Protein product: CATGGGTKYGYTF.

The gene calls are TRBV5-1 and TRBJ2-5, with 9 nucleotides matching TRBD2. Germline-derived CDR1 and CDR2 are SGHRS and YFSETQ. CDR3 size: 15 residues. The trim removed 0 bases at V and 6 bases at J, leaving 6 bases unmatched. The CDR3 protein is CASSLVASGDQTQYF. In DNA form, the CDR3 reads TGCGCCAGCAGCTTGGTGGCTAGCGGGGACCAGACCCAGTACTTC.

V and J are TRBV19 and TRBJ2-2, with TRBD1 matching 8 bases. Germline V CDR1 and CDR2: LNHDA, SQIVND (reference sequence). J was trimmed by 3 bases and V by 4 bases; bases with no gene match: 7. This CDR3 region has 16 residues. The CDR3 DNA reads as TGTGCCAGTAGTAAAACCGACAGGGGATACACCGGGGAGCTGTTTTTT. The encoded protein is CASSKTDRGYTGELFF.

V and J are TRBV3-1 (or the pseudogene TRBV3-2) and TRBJ2-2, with 9 bases identical to TRBD2. The CDR3 loop spans 16 amino acids. CDR1 is LGHDT and CDR2 is YNNKEL in the germline V gene (reference sequence). Trimming took 4 bases from V and 5 from J; bases not matched to a gene: 8. DNA of the CDR3: TGTGCCAGCAGCCCCGGGGCTAGCGGGGTAACCGGGGAGCTGTTTTTT. Its translation is CASSPGASGVTGELFF.

This chain joins TRBV9 and TRBJ2-3; maybe TRBD2 (6 bases). Trimming stripped 5 bases from V and 3 bases from J, with 10 bases between. The CDR3 is 13 residues long. Germline V gene lookup returns CDR1 SGDLS and CDR2 YYNGEE. This CDR3 is CASRRGQTDTQYF. The CDR3 bases are TGTGCCAGCAGGCGGGGCCAAACAGATACGCAGTATTTT.

The chain links TRBV7-6 to TRBJ1-6, with D perhaps matching TRBD1 (5 bases). This CDR3 contains 19 residues. Trimming pared 1 base from V and 2 bases from J, leaving 18 bases between. Germline V gene lookup returns CDR1 SGHVS and CDR2 FNYEAQ. Here the CDR3 DNA reads TGTGCCAGCAGCTTAGAAGGCAGTCCCCAAGGGGCCTATAATTCACCCCTCCACTTT. This gives the protein CASSLEGSPQGAYNSPLHF.

V usage is TRBV9 and J usage is TRBJ2-5; 9 bases agree with TRBD2. The CDR3 runs 15 residues. The V and J ends lost 0 bases and 5 bases, in that order; junction bases with no gene match: 5. Germline V gene data show CDR1 as SGDLS and CDR2 as YYNGEE. CDR3 nucleotides: TGTGCCAGCAGCGTAGTCGCGGGGGGGCACGAGACCCAGTACTTC. Its translation: CASSVVAGGHETQYF.

This clone occurred a few times. This chain joins TRBV9 and TRBJ2-7; possible D gene TRBD2, 7 bases. Trimming left V 0 bases short and J 7 bases short, with 17 bases between. CDR1 and CDR2 (germline): SGDLS, YYNGEE. The CDR3 runs 15 residues. CDR3 sequence: CASSVGGGASGEQYF. CDR3 in DNA: TGTGCCAGCAGCGTAGGAGGGGGGGCGTCGGGTGAGCAGTACTTC.

This clone was seen only once. J is TRBJ2-2 and V is TRBV15, with 9 bases that match TRBD1. Germline CDR1 and CDR2: LNHNV and YYDKDF (reference sequence). V shed 2 bases and J 6 bases; nucleotides not matched to a gene: 10. The CDR3 has 17 residues. The DNA for the CDR3 is TGTGCCACCAGCAGATCGCCGGGACAGGGTAACGCCGGGGAGCTGTTTTTT. Translated: CATSRSPGQGNAGELFF.

This chain joins TRBV30 and TRBJ1-1, with D perhaps matching TRBD1 (5 bases). Trimming removed 4 bases from V and 2 bases from J, with 11 bases in between. There are 13 residues in the CDR3. Germline CDR1 is GTSNPN and CDR2 is SVGIG (reference sequence). The chain's CDR3 is CAWIRQTNTEAFF. The CDR3 bases are TGTGCCTGGATTCGACAGACAAACACTGAAGCTTTCTTT.

This clone was detected a few times. CDR3: CSAQLNTEAFF. Written as DNA, the CDR3 is TGCAGTGCTCAGTTGAACACTGAAGCTTTCTTT. The rearrangement links TRBV20-1 to TRBJ1-1; D is ambiguous. Trimming shortened V by 5 bases and J by 0 bases, and 4 bases separated the two germline ends. Germline V gives CDR1 DFQATT, CDR2 SNEGSKA (reference sequence). CDR3 length equals 11 residues.

This clone was recorded once. The rearrangement uses TRBV20-1 and TRBJ1-3; no firm D call. The CDR3 has 15 residues. The V end was cut by 3 bases, the J end by 2 bases, with 14 bases between. Germline values: CDR1 DFQATT, CDR2 SNEGSKA (reference sequence). The CDR3 loop reads CSASNPPGTGNTIYF. The CDR3 nucleotides read TGCAGTGCTAGTAATCCCCCGGGGACTGGAAACACCATATATTTT.

This sequence joins TRBV29-1 and TRBJ2-3; 9 bases match TRBD1. From germline, CDR1 is SQVTM and CDR2 ANQGSEA. This CDR3 contains 14 residues. Losses at the gene ends were 6 bases for V and 3 bases for J; bases not matched to a gene: 7. The CDR3 spells CSVVTGGWTDTQYF. In nucleotides, the CDR3 is TGCAGCGTGGTGACAGGGGGTTGGACAGATACGCAGTATTTT.

The chain is built from TRBV10-1 and TRBJ2-1; a possible D gene is TRBD2 (7 bases). Trimming took off 3 bases at V and 14 bases at J, with 14 bases between the two ends. The germline CDR1 and CDR2 sequences are WNHNN and SYGVQD (reference sequence). The CDR3 runs to 12 residues. The chain's CDR3 is CASSDQGRGEFF. The CDR3 DNA sequence: TGCGCCAGCAGTGACCAGGGGAGGGGGGAGTTCTTC.

This chain joins TRBV3-1 (or the pseudogene TRBV3-2) and TRBJ1-2; a possible D gene is TRBD1 (6 bases). Trimming removed 3 bases at V and 4 bases at J, with 12 bases between. The length of the CDR3 is 14 residues. CDR1 is LGHDT, CDR2 YNNKEL, per germline (reference sequence). CDR3 in amino acids: CASSHGQGLYGYTF. Written as DNA, the CDR3 is TGTGCCAGCAGCCACGGGCAGGGGCTCTATGGCTACACCTTC.

V and J are TRBV27 and TRBJ2-1; 7 positions match TRBD1. The length of the CDR3 is 16 residues. From germline, CDR1 is MNHEY and CDR2 SMNVEV (reference sequence). Unmatched junction bases numbered 12, after V lost 3 bases and J lost 7 bases. The CDR3 protein is CASSLIITGARNEQFF. CDR3 bases: TGTGCCAGCAGTTTGATTATAACAGGGGCGAGGAATGAGCAGTTCTTC.

This chain connects TRBV12-3 or TRBV12-4 to TRBJ2-3; TRBD1 aligns across 7 bases. V was clipped by 5 bases and J by 10 bases; unmatched bases: 6. This CDR3 region has 12 residues. This CDR3 is CASSTGQVAQYF. In DNA form, the CDR3 reads TGTGCCAGCAGTACCGGACAGGTTGCGCAGTATTTT.

The chain has TRBV19 and TRBJ1-6; possibly TRBD1 for D (6 bases). This CDR3 is built from 13 residues. The V gene lost 7 bases and the J gene lost 10 bases, with 14 bases spanning the gap. CDR1 LNHDA and CDR2 SQIVND come from the germline V gene (reference sequence). The CDR3 loop is CASTPRDTSPLHF. CDR3 coding DNA: TGTGCCAGTACCCCTCGGGACACCTCACCCCTCCACTTT.

This chain links TRBV5-1 with TRBJ2-5; tentative D call: TRBD2 (6 bases). Per germline, CDR1 SGHRS and CDR2 YFSETQ. V lost 4 bases, J lost 4 bases, and 14 bases lay in between. The CDR3 extends over 14 amino acids. The CDR3 coding sequence is TGCGCCAGCAGCCCCACTAGGGGAGGAGAGACCCAGTACTTC. The encoded protein is CASSPTRGGETQYF.

A few counts support this clone. The rearrangement uses TRBV21-1 and TRBJ1-1. TRBV21-1 is a pseudogene locus. CDR3 length: 14 residues. CDR3 nucleotides: TGTGCCAGCAGCAGAACCCGGATCGGGACTGAAGCTTTCTTT. Its translation: CASSRTRIGTEAFF.